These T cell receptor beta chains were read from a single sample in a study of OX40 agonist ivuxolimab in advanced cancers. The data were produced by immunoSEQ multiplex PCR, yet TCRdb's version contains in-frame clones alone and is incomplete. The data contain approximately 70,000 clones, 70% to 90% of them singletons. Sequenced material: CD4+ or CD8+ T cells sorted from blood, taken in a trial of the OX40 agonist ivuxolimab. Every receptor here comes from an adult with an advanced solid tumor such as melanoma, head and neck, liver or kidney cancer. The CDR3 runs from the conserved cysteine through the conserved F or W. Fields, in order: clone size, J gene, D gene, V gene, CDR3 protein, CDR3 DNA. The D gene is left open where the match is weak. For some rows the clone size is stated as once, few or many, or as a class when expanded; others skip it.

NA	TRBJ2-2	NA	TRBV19	CASSIAFSSNTGELFF	TGTGCCAGTAGTATAGCTTTCTCCTCGAACACCGGGGAGCTGTTTTTT
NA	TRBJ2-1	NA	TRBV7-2	CASSLAGAAYNEQFF	TGTGCCAGCAGCTTAGCGGGGGCAGCCTACAATGAGCAGTTCTTC
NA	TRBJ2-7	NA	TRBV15	CATSRDLQGPYEQYF	TGTGCCACCAGCAGAGATCTCCAGGGACCCTACGAGCAGTACTTC
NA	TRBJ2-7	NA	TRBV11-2	CASSLGAYEQYF	TGTGCCAGCAGCTTAGGCGCCTACGAGCAGTACTTC
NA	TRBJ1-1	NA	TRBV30	CAWSGRWTEAFF	TGTGCCTGGAGTGGACGGTGGACTGAAGCTTTCTTT
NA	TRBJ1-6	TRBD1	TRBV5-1	CASSRQGGADSPLHF	TGCGCCAGCAGCAGGCAAGGGGGCGCCGATTCACCCCTCCACTTT
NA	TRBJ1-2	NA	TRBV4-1	CASSQDGAYGYTF	TGCGCCAGCAGCCAGGACGGCGCCTATGGCTACACCTTC
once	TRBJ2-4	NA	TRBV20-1	CSATPKNIQYF	TGCAGTGCTACCCCAAAGAACATTCAGTACTTC
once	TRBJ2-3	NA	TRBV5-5	CASSLGTGTDTQYF	TGTGCCAGCAGCTTAGGGACCGGCACAGATACGCAGTATTTT
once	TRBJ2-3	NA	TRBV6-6	CATALQGPDTQYF	TGTGCCACCGCCCTCCAGGGACCAGATACGCAGTATTTT
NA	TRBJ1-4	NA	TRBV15	CATRSTGNQNLLATNEKLFF	TGTGCCACCAGGAGCACAGGGAACCAGAATTTACTCGCAACTAATGAAAAACTGTTTTTT
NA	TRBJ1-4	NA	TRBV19	CASSTQEEKLFF	TGTGCCAGTAGTACGCAAGAGGAAAAACTGTTTTTT
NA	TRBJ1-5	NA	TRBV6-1	CASSDYKGAGVEPQHF	TGTGCCAGCAGTGATTATAAAGGTGCGGGGGTAGAGCCCCAGCATTTT
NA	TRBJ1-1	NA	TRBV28	CASGPGAMNTEAFF	TGTGCCAGCGGTCCGGGAGCGATGAACACTGAAGCTTTCTTT
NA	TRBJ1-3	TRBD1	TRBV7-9	CASSPTGALGNTIYF	TGTGCCAGCAGCCCGACAGGGGCTTTGGGAAACACCATATATTTT
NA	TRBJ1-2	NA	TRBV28	CASRNPGRSANYGYTF	TGTGCCAGCAGAAATCCGGGACGGTCCGCTAACTATGGCTACACCTTC
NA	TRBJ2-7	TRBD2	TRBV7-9	CASSRPGLATHEQYF	TGTGCCAGCAGTCGACCTGGACTAGCAACCCACGAGCAGTACTTC
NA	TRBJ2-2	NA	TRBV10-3	CAIRIQGAGELFF	TGTGCCATCAGGATACAGGGCGCCGGGGAGCTGTTTTTT
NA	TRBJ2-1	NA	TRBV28	CASSLHGTPNEQFF	TGTGCCAGCAGTTTACACGGGACACCTAATGAGCAGTTCTTC
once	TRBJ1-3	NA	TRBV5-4	CASSADAGIGNTIYF	TGTGCCAGCAGCGCGGACGCGGGGATCGGAAACACCATATATTTT
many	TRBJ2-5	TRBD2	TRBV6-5	CASSYAGGVRTQYF	TGTGCCAGCAGTTACGCCGGGGGGGTCAGGACCCAGTACTTC
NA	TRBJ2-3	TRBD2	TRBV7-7	CASSQTSGGADTQYF	TGTGCCAGCAGCCAGACTAGCGGGGGAGCAGATACGCAGTATTTT
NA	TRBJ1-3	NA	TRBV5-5	CASSLLPSSGNTIYF	TGTGCCAGCAGCTTGTTGCCTTCCTCTGGAAACACCATATATTTT
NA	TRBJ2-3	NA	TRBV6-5	CASSYRGWGADTQYF	TGTGCCAGCAGTTACAGAGGGTGGGGGGCCGATACGCAGTATTTT
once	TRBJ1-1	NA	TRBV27	CASFRDRTEAFF	TGTGCCAGCTTTCGAGACAGGACTGAAGCTTTCTTT
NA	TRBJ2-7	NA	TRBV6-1	CASSSHRTYEQYF	TGTGCCAGCAGTAGTCACAGGACCTACGAGCAGTACTTC
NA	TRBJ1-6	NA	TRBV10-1	CASSEYGNSPLHF	TGCGCCAGCAGTGAGTACGGAAATTCACCCCTCCACTTT
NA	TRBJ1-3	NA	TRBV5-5	CASSLDDYFGNTIYF	TGTGCCAGCAGCCTTGACGATTACTTTGGAAACACCATATATTTT
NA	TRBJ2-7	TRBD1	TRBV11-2	CASSLSRTGSYEQYF	TGTGCCAGCAGCTTATCGCGGACAGGGTCCTACGAGCAGTACTTC
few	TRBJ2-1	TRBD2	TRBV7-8	CASSLGLAGYNEQFF	TGTGCCAGCAGCTTAGGGCTAGCGGGGTACAATGAGCAGTTCTTC
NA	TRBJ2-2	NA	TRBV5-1	CASSLGHRDPNTGELFF	TGCGCCAGCAGCTTGGGCCACAGGGATCCGAACACCGGGGAGCTGTTTTTT
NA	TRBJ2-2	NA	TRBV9	CASSVRPTTGELFF	TGTGCCAGCAGCGTAAGACCGACAACCGGGGAGCTGTTTTTT
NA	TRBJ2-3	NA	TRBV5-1	CASSLADRITDTQYF	TGCGCCAGCAGCTTGGCCGATAGAATCACAGATACGCAGTATTTT
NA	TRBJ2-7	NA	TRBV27	CASSWGSSYEQYF	TGTGCCAGCAGTTGGGGGTCCTCCTACGAGCAGTACTTC
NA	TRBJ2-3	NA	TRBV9	CASSLFTDTQYF	TGTGCCAGCAGCCTCTTTACGGATACGCAGTATTTT
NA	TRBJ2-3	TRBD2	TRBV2	CASSYTSGPSTDTQYF	TGTGCCAGCAGTTATACTAGCGGTCCCAGCACAGATACGCAGTATTTT